A selection of T cell receptor beta chains follows, all from one sample in a study of blood T cell repertoires in COVID-19. The method was immunoSEQ multiplex PCR; TCRdb's version includes in-frame clones alone and lacks a portion of them. The table shows about 130,000 clones, with 70% to 75% occurring only once. Sequencing used peripheral blood. The receptors shown here come from a man aged 60-69 years with acute or convalescent COVID-19. Both conserved end residues are part of each CDR3. The order of the fields is J gene, clone size, V gene, D gene, CDR3 protein, CDR3 DNA. A D gene is named only where the DNA matches it firmly. Clone sizes are given selectively: once, few, many, or a class where the clone is expanded.

TRBJ2-1	-	TRBV5-1	TRBD2	CASSLGEAGMYNEQFF	TGCGCCAGCAGCCTGGGGGAAGCGGGAATGTACAATGAGCAGTTCTTC
TRBJ1-1	-	TRBV5-4	-	CASSLAGTRNTEAFF	TGTGCCAGCAGCTTAGCCGGGACACGGAACACTGAAGCTTTCTTT
TRBJ1-5	-	TRBV19	TRBD1	CASSTRTGRDQPQHF	TGTGCCAGTAGTACGAGGACAGGGAGGGATCAGCCCCAGCATTTT
TRBJ1-2	few	TRBV29-1	TRBD1	CSVEGDRNRYGYTF	TGCAGCGTTGAAGGGGACAGGAATAGGTATGGCTACACCTTC
TRBJ1-1	-	TRBV11-3	-	CASSLMGGTEAFF	TGTGCCAGCAGCTTAATGGGGGGAACTGAAGCTTTCTTT
TRBJ2-5	-	TRBV5-6	-	CASSLYRGPKETQYF	TGTGCCAGCAGCTTGTATAGGGGCCCTAAAGAGACCCAGTACTTC
TRBJ2-1	-	TRBV2	TRBD1	CASGTGLVQEQFF	TGTGCCAGCGGGACAGGGCTTGTACAAGAGCAGTTCTTC
TRBJ1-1	-	TRBV6-5	TRBD1	CASRGQGAGTEAFF	TGTGCCAGCAGGGGACAGGGGGCTGGAACTGAAGCTTTCTTT
TRBJ2-7	-	TRBV3-1/TRBV3-2	TRBD1	CASSPYRGYNEQYF	TGTGCCAGCAGCCCTTACAGGGGTTACAACGAGCAGTACTTC
TRBJ1-5	-	TRBV19	-	CASSTARWGSNQPQHF	TGTGCCAGTAGTACCGCACGATGGGGCTCAAATCAGCCCCAGCATTTT
TRBJ2-7	few	TRBV30	-	CASSRGSVSSYEQYF	TGTGCCTCATCACGGGGTTCGGTAAGCTCCTACGAGCAGTACTTC
TRBJ2-1	-	TRBV30	TRBD2	CAWAQASGGANEQFF	TGTGCCTGGGCCCAGGCTAGCGGGGGGGCCAATGAGCAGTTCTTC
TRBJ2-6	-	TRBV5-1	TRBD2	CASSTSIGPGGAGANVLTF	TGCGCCAGCAGCACGAGTATAGGCCCCGGGGGGGCTGGGGCCAACGTCCTGACTTTC
TRBJ1-5	-	TRBV3-1/TRBV3-2	TRBD1	CASSPRYRGPNQPQHF	TGTGCCAGCAGCCCAAGATACAGGGGGCCAAATCAGCCCCAGCATTTT
TRBJ1-1	few	TRBV2	-	CASHLTDMNTEAFF	TGTGCCAGCCACCTGACAGACATGAACACTGAAGCTTTCTTT
TRBJ1-6	-	TRBV30	-	CAWGRRYPDGSPLHF	TGTGCCTGGGGGCGCCGGTACCCAGACGGTTCACCCCTCCACTTT